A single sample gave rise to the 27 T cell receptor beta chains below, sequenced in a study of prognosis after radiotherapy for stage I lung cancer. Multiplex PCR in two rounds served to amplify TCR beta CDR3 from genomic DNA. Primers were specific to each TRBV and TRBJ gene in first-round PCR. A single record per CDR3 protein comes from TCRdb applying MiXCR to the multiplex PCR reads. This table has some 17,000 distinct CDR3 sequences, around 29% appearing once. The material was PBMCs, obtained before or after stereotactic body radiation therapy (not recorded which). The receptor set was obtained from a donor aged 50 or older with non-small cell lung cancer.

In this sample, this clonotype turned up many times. For the CDR3, the DNA is TGTGCCAGCAGCCGGGGGGGGATGGAGACCCAGTACTTC. Amino acids: CASSRGGMETQYF. This rearrangement joins TRBV3-1 to TRBJ2-5, with 7 bases that match TRBD2. CDR3 size: 13 residues. J lost 5 bases, V lost 4 bases, and 4 bases had no gene match. The germline gives CDR1 LGHDT, CDR2 YNNKEL (reference sequence).

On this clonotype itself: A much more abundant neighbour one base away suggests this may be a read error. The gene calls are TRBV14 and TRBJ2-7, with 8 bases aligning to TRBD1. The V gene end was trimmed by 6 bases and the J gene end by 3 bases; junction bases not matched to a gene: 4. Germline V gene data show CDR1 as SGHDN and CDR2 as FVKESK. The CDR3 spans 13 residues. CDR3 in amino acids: CASRRTGFYEQYF. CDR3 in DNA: TGTGCCAGCAGAAGGACAGGGTTCTACGAGCAGTACTTC.

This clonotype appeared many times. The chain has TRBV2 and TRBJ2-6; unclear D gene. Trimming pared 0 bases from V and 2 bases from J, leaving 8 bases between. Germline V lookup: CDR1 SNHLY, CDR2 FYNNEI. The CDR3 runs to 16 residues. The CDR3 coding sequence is TGTGCCAGCAGTGAAGCGGCAGTAGCTGGGGCCAACGTCCTGACTTTC. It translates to CASSEAAVAGANVLTF.

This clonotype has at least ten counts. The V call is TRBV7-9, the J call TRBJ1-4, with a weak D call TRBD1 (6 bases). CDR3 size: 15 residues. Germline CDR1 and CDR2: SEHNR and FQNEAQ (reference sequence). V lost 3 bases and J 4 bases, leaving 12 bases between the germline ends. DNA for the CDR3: TGTGCCAGCAGCTTGCAGGGGAGGATTAATGAAAAACTGTTTTTT. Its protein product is CASSLQGRINEKLFF.

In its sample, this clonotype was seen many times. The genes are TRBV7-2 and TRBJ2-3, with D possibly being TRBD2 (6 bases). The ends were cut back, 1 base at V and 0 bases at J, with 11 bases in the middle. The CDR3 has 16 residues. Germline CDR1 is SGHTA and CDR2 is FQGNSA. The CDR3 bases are TGTGCCAGCAGCTTAGTTAGCGGACCTAGCACAGATACGCAGTATTTT. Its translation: CASSLVSGPSTDTQYF.

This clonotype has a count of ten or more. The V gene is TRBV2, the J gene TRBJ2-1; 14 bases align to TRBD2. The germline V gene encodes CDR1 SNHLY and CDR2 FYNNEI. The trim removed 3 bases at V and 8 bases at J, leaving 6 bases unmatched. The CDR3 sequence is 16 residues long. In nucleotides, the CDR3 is TGTGCCAGCAGTGACCGGGGACTAGCGGGAGTTGATGAGCAGTTCTTC. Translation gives CASSDRGLAGVDEQFF.

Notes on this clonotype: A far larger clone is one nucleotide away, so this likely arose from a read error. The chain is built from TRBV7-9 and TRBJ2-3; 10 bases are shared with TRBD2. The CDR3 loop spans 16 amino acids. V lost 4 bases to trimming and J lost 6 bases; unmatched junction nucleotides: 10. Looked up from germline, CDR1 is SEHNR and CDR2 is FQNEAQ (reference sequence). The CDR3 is CASSSLAGIRSDTQYF. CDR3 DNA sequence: TGTGCCAGCAGCTCACTAGCGGGAATTAGATCGGATACGCAGTATTTT.

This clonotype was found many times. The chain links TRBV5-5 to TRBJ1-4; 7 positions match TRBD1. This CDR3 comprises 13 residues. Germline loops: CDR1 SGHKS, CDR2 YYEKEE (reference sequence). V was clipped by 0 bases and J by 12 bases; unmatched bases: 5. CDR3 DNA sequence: TGTGCCAGCAGCTTGGCCGGGACAGCCGAACTGTTTTTT. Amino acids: CASSLAGTAELFF.

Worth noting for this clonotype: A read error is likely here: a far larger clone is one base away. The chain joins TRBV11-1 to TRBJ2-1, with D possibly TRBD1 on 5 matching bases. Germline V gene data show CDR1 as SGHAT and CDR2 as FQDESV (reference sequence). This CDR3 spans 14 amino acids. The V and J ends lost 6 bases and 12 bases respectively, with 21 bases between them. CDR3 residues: CASSQGAYSSGQFF. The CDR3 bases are TGTGCCAGCAGTCAAGGGGCCTACTCTAGTGGGCAGTTCTTC.

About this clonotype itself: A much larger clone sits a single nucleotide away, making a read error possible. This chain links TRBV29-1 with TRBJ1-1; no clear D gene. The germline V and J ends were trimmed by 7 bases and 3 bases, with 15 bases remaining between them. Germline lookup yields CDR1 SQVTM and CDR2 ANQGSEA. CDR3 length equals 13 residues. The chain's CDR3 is CSAQQWADTEAFF. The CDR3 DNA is TGCAGCGCCCAACAGTGGGCGGACACTGAAGCTTTCTTT.

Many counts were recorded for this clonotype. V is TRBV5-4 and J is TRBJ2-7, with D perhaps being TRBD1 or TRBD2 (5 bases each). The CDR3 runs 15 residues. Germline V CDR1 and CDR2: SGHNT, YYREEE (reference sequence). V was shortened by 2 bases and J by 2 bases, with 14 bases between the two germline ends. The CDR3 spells CASSFGTARAYEQYF. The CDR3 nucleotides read TGTGCCAGCAGCTTCGGGACCGCCAGGGCCTACGAGCAGTACTTC.

This CDR3 reads CASSLSPGPSYEQYF. The CDR3 coding sequence is TGTGCCAGCAGCTTATCCCCTGGACCCTCCTACGAGCAGTACTTC. This chain links TRBV11-2 with TRBJ2-7, with D unclear. In germline, CDR1 is SGHAT, CDR2 FQNNGV. With 2 bases removed from V and 0 bases from J, the gap between germline ends came to 11 bases. CDR3 length: 15 amino acids.

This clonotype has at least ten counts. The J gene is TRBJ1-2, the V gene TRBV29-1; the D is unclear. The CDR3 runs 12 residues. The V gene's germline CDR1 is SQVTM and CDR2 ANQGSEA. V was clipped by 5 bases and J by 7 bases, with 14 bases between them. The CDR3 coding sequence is TGCAGCGTTCTCGAAGGGCTACGTGGCTACACCTTC. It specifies CSVLEGLRGYTF.

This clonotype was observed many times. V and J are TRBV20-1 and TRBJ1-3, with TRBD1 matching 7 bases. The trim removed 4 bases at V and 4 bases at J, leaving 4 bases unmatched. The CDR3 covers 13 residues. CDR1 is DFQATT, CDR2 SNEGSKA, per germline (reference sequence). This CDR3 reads CSATKTGGNTIYF. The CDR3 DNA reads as TGCAGTGCTACAAAGACAGGGGGAAACACCATATATTTT.

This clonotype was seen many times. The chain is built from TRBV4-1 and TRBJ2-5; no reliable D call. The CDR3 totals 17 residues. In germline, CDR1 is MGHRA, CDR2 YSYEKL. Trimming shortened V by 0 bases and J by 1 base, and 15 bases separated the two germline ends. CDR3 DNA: TGCGCCAGCAGCCAAGACGCCCAGTCCCCGGCCCAAGAGACCCAGTACTTC. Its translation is CASSQDAQSPAQETQYF.

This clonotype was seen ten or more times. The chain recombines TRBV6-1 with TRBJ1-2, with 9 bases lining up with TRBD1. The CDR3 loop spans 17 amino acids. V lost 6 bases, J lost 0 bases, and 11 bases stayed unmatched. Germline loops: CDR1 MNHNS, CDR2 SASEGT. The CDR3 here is CASRSTGTGRSNYGYTF. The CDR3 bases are TGTGCCAGCAGGTCCACCGGGACAGGGCGATCTAACTATGGCTACACCTTC.

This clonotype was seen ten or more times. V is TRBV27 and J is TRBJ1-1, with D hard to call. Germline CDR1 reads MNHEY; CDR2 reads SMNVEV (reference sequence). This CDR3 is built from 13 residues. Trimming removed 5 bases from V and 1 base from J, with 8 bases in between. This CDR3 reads CASSTNRNTEAFF. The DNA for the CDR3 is TGTGCCAGCAGTACGAACCGGAACACTGAAGCTTTCTTT.

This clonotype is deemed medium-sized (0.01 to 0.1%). DNA of the CDR3: TGTGCCAGCTCACCCCCCGACAGTCACTCCTACAATGAGCAGTTCTTC. Protein sequence: CASSPPDSHSYNEQFF. This sequence joins TRBV18 and TRBJ2-1, with a tentative D call TRBD1 (5 bases). The CDR3 is 16 residues long. With 3 bases removed from V and 0 bases from J, the gap between germline ends came to 12 bases. Germline lookup yields CDR1 KGHSH and CDR2 LQKENI.

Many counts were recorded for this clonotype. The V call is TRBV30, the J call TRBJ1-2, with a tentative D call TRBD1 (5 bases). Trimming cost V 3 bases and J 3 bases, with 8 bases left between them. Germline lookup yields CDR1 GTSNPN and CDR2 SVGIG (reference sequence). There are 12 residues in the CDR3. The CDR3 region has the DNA TGTGCCTGGAGGACAGCTTACTATGGCTACACCTTC. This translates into CAWRTAYYGYTF.

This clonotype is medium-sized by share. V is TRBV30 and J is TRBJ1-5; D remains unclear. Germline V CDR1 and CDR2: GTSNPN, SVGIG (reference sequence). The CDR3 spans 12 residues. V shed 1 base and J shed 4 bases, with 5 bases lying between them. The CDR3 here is CAWSAWNQPQHF. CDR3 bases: TGTGCCTGGAGTGCCTGGAATCAGCCCCAGCATTTT.

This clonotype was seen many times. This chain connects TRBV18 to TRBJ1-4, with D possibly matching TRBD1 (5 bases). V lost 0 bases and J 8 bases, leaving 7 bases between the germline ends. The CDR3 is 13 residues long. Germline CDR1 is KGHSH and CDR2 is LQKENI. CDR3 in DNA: TGTGCCAGCTCACCACCAGGGGACGAAAAACTGTTTTTT. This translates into CASSPPGDEKLFF.

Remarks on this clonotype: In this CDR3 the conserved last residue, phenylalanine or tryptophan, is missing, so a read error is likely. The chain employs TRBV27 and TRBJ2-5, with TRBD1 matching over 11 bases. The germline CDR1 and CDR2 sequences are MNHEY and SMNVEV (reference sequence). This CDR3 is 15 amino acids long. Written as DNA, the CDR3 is TGTGCCTGCAGTCATGGACAGGGGGCTGCGGAGACCCAGTACTTA. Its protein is CACSHGQGAAETQYL.

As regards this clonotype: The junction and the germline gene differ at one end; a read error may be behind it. The CDR3 DNA follows: TGTGCTAGCATCTCTGTTACGGGAGGTGCCACCGGGGAGCTGTTTTTT. Translation gives CASISVTGGATGELFF. V gene TRBV7-7 combines with J gene TRBJ2-2, with TRBD2 matching over 7 bases. Germline assignment: CDR1 SSHAT and CDR2 FNYEAQ (reference sequence). The CDR3 consists of 16 residues.

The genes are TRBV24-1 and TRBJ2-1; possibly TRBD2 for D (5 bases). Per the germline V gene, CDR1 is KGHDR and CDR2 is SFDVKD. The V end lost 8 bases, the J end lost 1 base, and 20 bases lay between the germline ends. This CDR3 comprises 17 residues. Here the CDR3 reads CATITGMVGPSYNEQFF. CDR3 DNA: TGTGCCACCATCACGGGAATGGTCGGCCCGTCCTACAATGAGCAGTTCTTC.

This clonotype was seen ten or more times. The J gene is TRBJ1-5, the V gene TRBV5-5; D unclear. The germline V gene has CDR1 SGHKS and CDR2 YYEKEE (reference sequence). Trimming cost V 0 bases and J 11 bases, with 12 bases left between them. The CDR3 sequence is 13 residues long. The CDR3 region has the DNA TGTGCCAGCAGCTTGGTGTTGGGTGGTGCCCAGCATTTT. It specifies CASSLVLGGAQHF.

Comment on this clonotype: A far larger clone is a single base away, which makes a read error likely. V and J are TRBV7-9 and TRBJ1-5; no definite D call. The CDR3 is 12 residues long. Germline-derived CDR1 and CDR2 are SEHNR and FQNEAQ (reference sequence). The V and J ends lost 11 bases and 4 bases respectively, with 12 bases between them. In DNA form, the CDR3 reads TGTGCCTGGAGTCCCTGGAATCAGCCCCAGCATTTT. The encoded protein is CAWSPWNQPQHF.

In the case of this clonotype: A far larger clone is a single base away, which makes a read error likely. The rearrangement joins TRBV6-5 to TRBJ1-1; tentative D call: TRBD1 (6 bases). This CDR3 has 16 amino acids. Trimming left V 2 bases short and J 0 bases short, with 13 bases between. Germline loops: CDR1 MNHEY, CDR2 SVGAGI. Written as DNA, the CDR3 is TGTGCCAGCAGTTACATCAGGGGCCTACTGAACACTGAAGCTTTCTTT. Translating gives CASSYIRGLLNTEAFF.